The clone carrying this TCR beta chain showed up many times. The antigen remains unidentified. The data derive from a study of blood T cells in healthy people across ages. Study-level points and caveats: Diversity estimated from one million T cells was considered an underestimate. TCR beta diversity per million T cells fell roughly linearly with age.

Russia was home to the donors, healthy Caucasian individuals aged roughly 6 to 100. Germline trimming cut 2 bases from V and 1 base from J; bases unmatched to any gene: 5. This CDR3 has 17 residues. Germline V gives CDR1 SGDLS, CDR2 YYNGEE. The authors ran a second PCR of about 7 to 12 cycles using a sample-barcoded 5' primer and a J-beta primer mix. TCRdb itself ran the 5' RACE reads through MiXCR, one entry per CDR3 protein. The sample includes some 900,000 distinct CDR3 sequences, around 28% of them seen just once. This clonotype was obtained from an elderly woman in good health. The sample comprised blood. The V gene is TRBV9, the J gene TRBJ2-3; 12 nucleotides align to TRBD1. CDR3 protein: CASSVGTGGGGTDTQYF. The CDR3 bases are TGTGCCAGCAGCGTGGGGACAGGGGGCGGAGGCACAGATACGCAGTATTTT.